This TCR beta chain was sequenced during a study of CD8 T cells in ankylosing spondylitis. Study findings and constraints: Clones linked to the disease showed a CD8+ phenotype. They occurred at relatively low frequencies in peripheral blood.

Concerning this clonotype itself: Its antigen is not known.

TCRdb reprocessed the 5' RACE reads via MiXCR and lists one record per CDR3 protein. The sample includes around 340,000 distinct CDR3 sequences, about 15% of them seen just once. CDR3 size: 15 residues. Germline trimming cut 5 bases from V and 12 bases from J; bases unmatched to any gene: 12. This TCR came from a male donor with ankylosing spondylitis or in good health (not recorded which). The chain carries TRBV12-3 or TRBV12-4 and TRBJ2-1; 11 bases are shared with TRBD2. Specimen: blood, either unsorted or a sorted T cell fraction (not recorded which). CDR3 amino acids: CASSLSGRASEAQFF. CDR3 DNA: TGTGCCAGCAGTCTTAGCGGGAGGGCTTCGGAAGCGCAGTTCTTC.